The rows below give T cell receptor beta chains drawn from one sample of a study of blood T cell repertoires in COVID-19. Repertoires were generated with immunoSEQ multiplex PCR, while TCRdb's copy carries only in-frame clones and drops some. This sample has some 530,000 clones; 70% to 90% occur once, and the top ten carry about 3%. What was sequenced was peripheral blood. The receptors were sampled from a human donor in a cohort sampled during active COVID-19. The CDR3 runs from the conserved cysteine through the conserved F or W. The D gene is left open where the match is weak. Expanded clones get a size class; other rows say once, few or many, or leave the size out.

J gene,V gene,clone size,D gene,CDR3 protein,CDR3 DNA
TRBJ1-2,TRBV27,-,TRBD1,CASRYRGRYGYTF,TGTGCCAGCAGGTACAGGGGGAGGTATGGCTACACCTTC
TRBJ2-7,TRBV7-8,-,TRBD2,CASSLGAGGPYEQYF,TGTGCCAGCAGCTTAGGGGCGGGAGGCCCCTACGAGCAGTACTTC
TRBJ2-3,TRBV24-1,-,TRBD2,CATSDSGAETDTQYF,TGTGCCACCAGTGATAGCGGGGCAGAGACAGATACGCAGTATTTT
TRBJ2-5,TRBV3-1/TRBV3-2,-,-,CASSQGSARVAQYF,TGTGCCAGCAGCCAAGGATCTGCCAGGGTAGCCCAGTACTTC
TRBJ2-2,TRBV20-1,-,-,CSAPSTGELFF,TGCAGTGCGCCGAGCACCGGGGAGCTGTTTTTT
TRBJ1-2,TRBV28,-,-,CASSSPGVWANYGYTF,TGTGCCAGCAGTTCCCCCGGGGTTTGGGCTAACTATGGCTACACCTTC
TRBJ2-1,TRBV6-6,once,TRBD1,CASITTGLNEQFF,TGTGCCAGCATTACGACAGGGTTGAATGAGCAGTTCTTC
TRBJ1-5,TRBV28,-,TRBD1,CASSNTGGSNQPQHF,TGTGCCAGTTCAAACACAGGGGGTAGCAATCAGCCCCAGCATTTT
TRBJ2-5,TRBV15,once,-,CATSTYRDLQETQYF,TGTGCCACCAGCACATACAGGGATCTCCAAGAGACCCAGTACTTC
TRBJ1-1,TRBV3-1/TRBV3-2,few,-,CASSQVSGYSAEAFF,TGTGCCAGCAGCCAAGTCTCCGGGTACTCCGCTGAAGCTTTCTTT
TRBJ1-2,TRBV29-1,-,-,CSVEDLSQTGRYTF,TGCAGCGTTGAAGATCTGTCGCAGACGGGTCGGTACACCTTC
TRBJ2-3,TRBV7-9,-,TRBD2,CASSLVLAGTDTQYF,TGTGCCAGCAGCTTAGTACTAGCGGGAACAGATACGCAGTATTTT
TRBJ1-2,TRBV7-3,once,-,CASSFIGGDRYTF,TGTGCCAGCAGCTTTATCGGGGGTGATCGTTACACCTTC
TRBJ1-1,TRBV29-1,-,-,CSVALGGDTEAFF,TGCAGCGTGGCTTTGGGGGGGGACACTGAAGCTTTCTTT
TRBJ2-2,TRBV28,-,TRBD2,CASSPGLAGATGELFF,TGTGCCAGCAGTCCGGGACTAGCGGGAGCCACCGGGGAGCTGTTTTTT
TRBJ2-7,TRBV2,-,TRBD2,CASSPSGTPPEQYF,TGTGCCAGCAGTCCTAGCGGGACCCCCCCCGAGCAGTACTTC
TRBJ2-2,TRBV19,-,TRBD1,CATTGVEWSGGELFF,TGTGCCACGACAGGGGTTGAGTGGTCAGGGGGGGAGCTGTTTTTT
TRBJ2-3,TRBV5-1,-,TRBD2,CASSLHRGLAGAADTQYF,TGCGCCAGCAGCTTGCATAGGGGACTAGCGGGAGCAGCCGATACGCAGTATTTT
TRBJ2-7,TRBV27,-,-,CASSRSPGSSYEQYF,TGTGCCAGCAGTCGTTCCCCTGGGAGCTCCTACGAGCAGTACTTC
TRBJ2-2,TRBV5-1,-,TRBD1,CASSLVGGAGTGELFF,TGCGCCAGCAGCTTGGTAGGGGGCGCGGGCACCGGGGAGCTGTTTTTT
TRBJ2-3,TRBV30,-,-,CAWNRGTKNTDTQYF,TGTGCCTGGAACAGGGGGACTAAAAACACAGATACGCAGTATTTT
TRBJ1-4,TRBV24-1,many,-,CATSVGQVDNEKLFF,TGTGCCACCAGTGTTGGGCAGGTGGATAATGAAAAACTGTTTTTT